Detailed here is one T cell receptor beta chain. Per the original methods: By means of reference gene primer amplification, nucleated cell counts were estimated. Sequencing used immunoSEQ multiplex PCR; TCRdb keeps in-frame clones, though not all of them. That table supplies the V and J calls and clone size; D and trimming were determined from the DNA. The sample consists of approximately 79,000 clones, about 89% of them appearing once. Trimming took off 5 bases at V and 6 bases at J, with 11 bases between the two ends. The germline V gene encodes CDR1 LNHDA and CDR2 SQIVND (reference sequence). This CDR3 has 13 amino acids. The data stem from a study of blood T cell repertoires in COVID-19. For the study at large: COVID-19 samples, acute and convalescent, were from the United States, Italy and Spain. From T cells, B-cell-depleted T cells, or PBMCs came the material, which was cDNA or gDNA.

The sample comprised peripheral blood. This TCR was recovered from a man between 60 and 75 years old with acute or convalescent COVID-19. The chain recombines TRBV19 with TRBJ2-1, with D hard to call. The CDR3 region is CASSLPATNEQFF. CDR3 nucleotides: TGTGCCAGTAGTTTACCAGCGACCAATGAGCAGTTCTTC.